Listed here are 24 T cell receptor beta chains from one sample, sequenced in a study of shared clonotypes between healthy human individuals. This table comes from immunoSEQ multiplex PCR, and its TCRdb copy is limited to in-frame clones, with some not included. The data contain around 980,000 clones, around 82% of them singletons. Sequenced input: memory CD4+ T cells from PBMCs. Subset here: CD45RA-negative fraction. These receptors all stem from a man aged 18 to 35 in good health. Some clones in this sample may be carry-over from other donors' samples.

This clone showed up many times. The rearrangement uses TRBV30 and TRBJ1-2; 9 bases are a match to TRBD1. V shed 5 bases, J shed 3 bases, and the junction held 4 bases outside the gene matches. Germline V gene lookup returns CDR1 GTSNPN and CDR2 SVGIG (reference sequence). The CDR3 has 13 residues. In DNA, the CDR3 is TGTGCCTGGGTTACAGGGGGCTACTATGGCTACACCTTC. Translation: CAWVTGGYYGYTF.

Only a few counts were recorded for this clone. The genes are TRBV6-1 and TRBJ1-3, with D maybe TRBD1 (5 bases). Germline V gene sequence: CDR1 MNHNS, CDR2 SASEGT. This CDR3 spans 15 amino acids. Trimming took 2 bases from V and 8 from J, leaving 16 bases between them. DNA for the CDR3: TGTGCCAGCAGTGAAAGTTGGGACTTCGGATACACCATATATTTT. Its protein is CASSESWDFGYTIYF.

The rearrangement links TRBV7-8 to TRBJ1-2; 7 bases match TRBD1. CDR3 length equals 17 residues. V lost 1 base, J lost 6 bases, and 14 bases stayed unmatched. The germline CDR1 and CDR2 sequences are SGHVS and FQNEAQ. CDR3 in DNA: TGTGCCAGCAGCTTAGGGGTCAGGGGGAAGGTTAGTGATGGCTACACCTTC. This gives the protein CASSLGVRGKVSDGYTF. Full variable domain (missing parts from reference TRBV7-8 and TRBJ1-2): GAGVSQSPRYKVAKRGQDVALRCDPISGHVSLFWYQQALGQGPEFLTYFQNEAQLDKSGLPSDRFFAERPEGSVSTLKIQRTQQEDSAVYLCASSLGVRGKVSDGYTFGSGTRLTVV.

Comment on this clone: This sequence may be a read error, since a much larger clone differs from it by one base. The chain uses TRBV5-5 and TRBJ1-3; D remains unclear. The V end lost 0 bases, the J end lost 0 bases, and 4 bases lay between the germline ends. The CDR3 has 14 residues. Germline values: CDR1 SGHKS, CDR2 YYEKEE (reference sequence). The CDR3 nucleotides are TGTGCCAGCAGCTTGGTCAGCTCTGGAAACACCATATATTTT. It specifies CASSLVSSGNTIYF.

The V and J genes are TRBV11-2 and TRBJ2-7, with D tentatively TRBD1 or TRBD2 (5 bases each). The CDR3 is 15 residues long. CDR1 is SGHAT, CDR2 FQNNGV, per germline. V dropped 2 bases and J dropped 0 bases, with 11 bases sitting between them. The DNA of the CDR3 is TGTGCCAGCAGCTTAATGGGGCGGGCCTCCTACGAGCAGTACTTC. Protein: CASSLMGRASYEQYF.

The rearrangement joins TRBV5-4 to TRBJ2-7, with no clear D. Per germline, CDR1 SGHNT and CDR2 YYREEE (reference sequence). V was clipped by 4 bases and J by 8 bases, with 16 bases between them. The CDR3 totals 13 residues. The CDR3, as DNA: TGTGCCAGCAGCGCCGACCCGTTGGGTCAGCAGTACTTC. It yields the protein CASSADPLGQQYF.

The gene calls are TRBV6-5 and TRBJ2-7; 9 positions agree with TRBD2. Germline assignment: CDR1 MNHEY and CDR2 SVGAGI. The CDR3 has 14 amino acids. V lost 2 bases, J lost 5 bases, and 4 bases stayed unmatched. The CDR3 here is CASSYLAGSDEQYF. The CDR3 DNA reads TGTGCCAGCAGTTACCTAGCGGGATCGGACGAGCAGTACTTC.

The CDR3 coding sequence is TGTGCCAGCAGCCCATCCGAGAGGGGCATCTACAATGAGCAGTTCTTC. It translates to CASSPSERGIYNEQFF. The V and J genes are TRBV4-2 and TRBJ2-1; tentatively, D is TRBD1 or TRBD2 (5 bases each). Germline V gene lookup returns CDR1 LGHNA and CDR2 YNFKEQ. V lost 4 bases and J lost 3, with 16 bases in between. CDR3 size: 16 residues.

Note on this clone: Within the sample, other DNA sequences also encode this same CDR3. The V and J genes are TRBV29-1 and TRBJ2-1; no clear D gene. Trimming pared 4 bases from V and 0 bases from J, leaving 7 bases between. Per germline, CDR1 SQVTM and CDR2 ANQGSEA. This CDR3 is 13 amino acids long. CDR3 sequence: CSVVPGSYNEQFF. Here the CDR3 DNA reads TGCAGCGTTGTGCCAGGCTCCTACAATGAGCAGTTCTTC.

The chain uses TRBV28 and TRBJ1-2; D is possibly TRBD1 (6 bases). V was clipped by 6 bases and J by 4 bases, with 18 bases between them. This CDR3 is built from 15 residues. Germline values: CDR1 MDHEN, CDR2 SYDVKM. The CDR3 loop reads CASSWTASRTYGYTF. The DNA of the CDR3 is TGTGCCAGCAGCTGGACAGCTTCCCGGACCTATGGCTACACCTTC.

This clone was seen a single time. This chain links TRBV28 with TRBJ1-2, with 7 bases that match TRBD1. The CDR3 length is 15 residues. V gave up 4 bases and J gave up 7 bases; unmatched junction bases: 12. CDR1 is MDHEN and CDR2 is SYDVKM in the germline V gene. CDR3: CASSSGDSWLSGYTF. CDR3 sequence (DNA): TGTGCCAGCAGTTCGGGGGACAGCTGGTTGTCTGGCTACACCTTC.

The J gene is TRBJ2-1, the V gene TRBV29-1; TRBD2 aligns across 8 bases. Trimming took 8 bases from V and 0 from J; bases not matched to a gene: 12. CDR1 is SQVTM, CDR2 ANQGSEA, per germline. CDR3 length: 16 amino acids. The CDR3 region has the DNA TGCAGCATGCTATCGGGAAGCGGGAGCTCCTACAATGAGCAGTTCTTC. Encoded protein: CSMLSGSGSSYNEQFF.

This clone was counted ten times or more. The chain couples TRBV5-6 to TRBJ1-2; TRBD1 aligns across 9 bases. Losses at the gene ends were 0 bases for V and 4 bases for J; bases not matched to a gene: 7. Germline V gene lookup returns CDR1 SGHDT and CDR2 YYEEEE. This CDR3 is built from 16 residues. As DNA, the CDR3 is TGTGCCAGCAGCTTGGGGACAGGGGTCGGTTTCTATGGCTACACCTTC. Amino acids: CASSLGTGVGFYGYTF.

The chain joins TRBV28 to TRBJ2-6; D may be TRBD1 (5 bases). Germline V gene lookup returns CDR1 MDHEN and CDR2 SYDVKM. Trimming removed 8 bases from V and 2 bases from J, with 13 bases in between. This CDR3 spans 15 amino acids. DNA for the CDR3: TGTGCCAGCTGCTTCTGGGGCGCTGGGGCCAACGTCCTGACTTTC. Encoded protein: CASCFWGAGANVLTF.

The J gene is TRBJ2-1, the V gene TRBV6-1; possibly TRBD1 or TRBD2 for D (5 bases each). CDR3 length equals 11 residues. V gave up 4 bases and J gave up 13 bases, with 11 bases separating them. From germline, CDR1 is MNHNS and CDR2 SASEGT. The CDR3 protein is CASSVPGSQFF. The CDR3 bases are TGTGCCAGCAGTGTCCCAGGGAGTCAGTTCTTC.

This chain connects TRBV27 to TRBJ2-2; TRBD2 aligns across 9 bases. This CDR3 has 15 amino acids. Germline V gene sequence: CDR1 MNHEY, CDR2 SMNVEV (reference sequence). The V and J ends lost 0 bases and 9 bases, in that order; junction bases with no gene match: 5. This chain's CDR3 is CASSLSSGSIRELFF. The CDR3 coding sequence is TGTGCCAGCAGTTTATCTAGCGGGAGCATCCGGGAGCTGTTTTTT.

The J gene is TRBJ2-5, the V gene TRBV6-1; D remains unclear. V gave up 2 bases and J gave up 5 bases, with 12 bases separating them. The CDR3 contains 14 residues. The V gene's germline CDR1 is MNHNS and CDR2 SASEGT. The DNA for the CDR3 is TGTGCCAGCAGTGAACAGGATCGGTCGGAGACCCAGTACTTC. Protein product: CASSEQDRSETQYF.

This clone was counted once. Other DNA sequences in the same sample also yield this CDR3. V usage is TRBV28 and J usage is TRBJ1-2; unclear D gene. Looked up from germline, CDR1 is MDHEN and CDR2 is SYDVKM. This CDR3 has 12 residues. Trimming removed 5 bases from V and 4 bases from J, with 8 bases in between. Here the CDR3 reads CASSGSGYGYTF. CDR3 DNA: TGTGCCAGCAGTGGTAGCGGCTATGGCTACACCTTC.

V gene TRBV28 combines with J gene TRBJ2-1; 7 bases are a match to TRBD1. The germline V gene encodes CDR1 MDHEN and CDR2 SYDVKM. The CDR3 spans 15 residues. After removal of 0 bases from V and 6 bases from J, the junction contained 5 bases not matched to a gene. CDR3 sequence (DNA): TGTGCCAGCAGTTTATGGGCAGGGGGAGTCAATGAGCAGTTCTTC. It encodes CASSLWAGGVNEQFF.

The chain joins TRBV10-2 to TRBJ2-1; D call uncertain. The CDR3 consists of 13 residues. V was shortened by 6 bases and J by 7 bases, with 13 bases between the two germline ends. Germline V CDR1 and CDR2: WSHSY, SAAADI. As DNA, the CDR3 is TGCGCCAGCAGATCCCGGGCCCCAAATGAGCAGTTCTTC. Protein sequence: CASRSRAPNEQFF.

The chain has TRBV7-2 and TRBJ1-3, with a weak D call TRBD1 (6 bases). Germline CDR1 reads SGHTA; CDR2 reads FQGNSA. The CDR3 is 15 residues long. Deletions cut 1 base from V and 2 bases from J, with 9 bases between. The CDR3 loop reads CASSLGYRAGNTIYF. In nucleotides, the CDR3 is TGTGCCAGCAGCTTAGGTTACAGGGCTGGAAACACCATATATTTT.

The chain couples TRBV7-2 to TRBJ2-1, with D possibly matching TRBD2 (5 bases). Germline-derived CDR1 and CDR2 are SGHTA and FQGNSA. V lost 1 base, J lost 8 bases, and 12 bases lay in between. The CDR3 loop spans 14 amino acids. CDR3 sequence: CASSLGLARYEQFF. The CDR3 DNA sequence: TGTGCCAGCAGCTTAGGGCTAGCTCGCTATGAGCAGTTCTTC.

The CDR3 reads CAWRLAGSYEQYF. CDR3 nucleotides: TGTGCCTGGAGACTAGCGGGAAGCTACGAGCAGTACTTC. The chain uses TRBV30 and TRBJ2-7, with 10 nucleotides matching TRBD2. The CDR3 contains 13 residues. The ends lost 3 bases at V and 3 bases at J; junction bases unmatched: 2. CDR1 and CDR2 from the germline V gene are GTSNPN and SVGIG (reference sequence).

This sequence joins TRBV30 and TRBJ1-2, with D unresolved. Trimming left V 6 bases short and J 4 bases short, with 12 bases between. This CDR3 has 12 amino acids. CDR1 is GTSNPN, CDR2 SVGIG, per germline (reference sequence). The DNA of the CDR3 is TGTGCCTGTCACTCCGGAGCCTATGGCTACACCTTC. Protein product: CACHSGAYGYTF.